The present entry profiles one TCR beta chain with its context. What it binds is not known. This sample stems from a study of cytomegalovirus exposure and HLA in healthy donors. Turning to the study itself: Early released data had about 85 million unique TCRs, all coming from HLA-typed donors. General study results and limits: Highly shared sequence variants in one cluster were likely a sequencing artifact.

This CDR3 region has 13 residues. Per germline, CDR1 MNHEY and CDR2 SVGAGI. V was shortened by 5 bases and J by 7 bases, with 12 bases between the two germline ends. The PCR ran on 60 Vbeta and 13 Jbeta primers. Assay: immunoSEQ multiplex PCR; the TCRdb copy retains only in-frame clones and omits some. The sample shows 25,000 to 30,000 clones, less than 70% of them seen only once. The chain recombines TRBV6-5 with TRBJ1-5; D uncertain. This sequence originates from a male donor in good health and CMV-seropositive. Sequencing was done on a sample of PBMCs. This chain's CDR3 is CASSETLNQPQHF. For the CDR3, the DNA is TGTGCCAGCAGTGAAACACTAAACCAGCCCCAGCATTTT.